The sequence of this T cell receptor beta chain was determined in a study of beta chain features in type 1 diabetes. Expressed TCRB transcripts got sequenced, as all isolated RNA was reverse transcribed. Repertoires were generated with immunoSEQ multiplex PCR, while TCRdb's copy carries only in-frame clones and drops some. The sample lists about 240,000 clones, 25% to 35% occurring once. Study results and caveats: Patients with type 1 diabetes carried fewer insertions and had more deletions at their VDJ junctions. The similarity of naive, central memory and Treg TCRB repertoires appeared greater among patients than among healthy donors.

This clone was observed a handful of times. No antigen is known for it. This TCR was sampled from a man in his thirties or forties in good health. The sequencing input was central memory CD4+ T cells from blood.

The CDR3 loop is CSVEPWEGNTGELFF. DNA of the CDR3: TGCAGCGTTGAACCGTGGGAAGGGAACACCGGGGAGCTGTTTTTT. The genes are TRBV29-1 and TRBJ2-2; no clear D. The germline CDR1 and CDR2 sequences are SQVTM and ANQGSEA. The CDR3 length is 15 residues. Trimming removed 2 bases at V and 1 base at J, with 11 bases between.